This record looks at one T cell receptor (beta chain) sequence and its context. This CDR3 comprises 13 residues. Germline values: CDR1 SEHNR, CDR2 FQNEAQ (reference sequence). V lost 2 bases to trimming and J lost 4 bases, with 8 bases between them. This record comes from a study of T cell changes during pregnancy in multiple sclerosis. Assay: immunoSEQ multiplex PCR; the TCRdb copy retains only in-frame clones and omits some. The repertoire holds tens of thousands of clones, with under 95% as singletons. The sequencing here drew on peripheral blood, taken in the second trimester of pregnancy. The TCR comes from a female donor in good health, enrolled as a control in a pregnancy study. V usage is TRBV7-9 and J usage is TRBJ1-1; D is unresolved. DNA of the CDR3: TGTGCCAGCAGCTTAAACACCGTCACTGAAGCTTTCTTT. Translation gives CASSLNTVTEAFF.